Presented here are 7 T cell receptor beta chains from one specimen sequenced in a study of type 1 regulatory T cells. From the reads, TCRdb called clonotypes with MiXCR, one entry per CDR3 protein. The table shows some 100,000 distinct CDR3 sequences, with less than 40% occurring only once. The sequencing sample was made of CD4+ T cells, either the whole sample or a sorted fraction (not recorded which). Source of these receptors: a human donor in good health.

The chain links TRBV3-1 to TRBJ2-5; D remains ambiguous. Germline assignment: CDR1 LGHDT and CDR2 YNNKEL (reference sequence). The V and J ends lost 2 bases and 1 base respectively, with 8 bases between them. The length of the CDR3 is 14 residues. The CDR3 protein is CASSQLRSQETQYF. CDR3 in DNA: TGTGCCAGCAGCCAACTGCGAAGCCAAGAGACCCAGTACTTC.

This clonotype was counted a few times. The chain links TRBV15 to TRBJ2-1; no reliable D call. Germline V gives CDR1 LNHNV, CDR2 YYDKDF (reference sequence). The CDR3 loop spans 16 amino acids. Trimming left V 0 bases short and J 4 bases short, with 13 bases between. This CDR3 reads CATSRDRAAQYNEQFF. The CDR3 region has the DNA TGTGCCACCAGCAGAGATCGGGCAGCCCAGTACAATGAGCAGTTCTTC.

This chain links TRBV18 with TRBJ2-1; D remains unclear. V lost 3 bases and J 5 bases, leaving 14 bases between the germline ends. Germline CDR1 and CDR2: KGHSH and LQKENI. CDR3 length: 15 residues. CDR3 nucleotide sequence: TGTGCCAGCTCACCGTCCCTTAGTCAGAACAATGAGCAGTTCTTC. It is translated as CASSPSLSQNNEQFF.

A few counts support this clonotype. The chain is built from TRBV5-1 and TRBJ1-5; maybe TRBD1 (5 bases). This CDR3 contains 15 residues. CDR1 is SGHRS, CDR2 YFSETQ, per germline. The V gene lost 4 bases and the J gene lost 4 bases, with 15 bases spanning the gap. CDR3 in DNA: TGCGCCAGCAGCCCCGGGACGGCTACAAATCAGCCCCAGCATTTT. Its protein is CASSPGTATNQPQHF.

The chain employs TRBV4-1 and TRBJ2-3; D not resolved. This CDR3 has 12 amino acids. CDR1 and CDR2 (germline): MGHRA, YSYEKL. V was trimmed by 3 bases and J by 9 bases, leaving 10 bases between them. The CDR3 region has the DNA TGCGCCAGCAGCCACCCACGAGGAACGCAGTATTTT. Translation gives CASSHPRGTQYF.

The chain links TRBV7-2 to TRBJ2-1; tentative D call: TRBD1 (9 bases). Per the germline V gene, CDR1 is SGHTA and CDR2 is FQGNSA. The V end lost 4 bases, the J end lost 2 bases, and 27 bases lay between the germline ends. This CDR3 contains 20 residues. As DNA, the CDR3 is TGTGCCAGCAGCTCAAATTTTGGACAGGGGAGCGGGAGTCCCTACAATGAGCAGTTCTTC. Encoded protein: CASSSNFGQGSGSPYNEQFF.

The rearrangement uses TRBV29-1 and TRBJ2-7; 9 bases align to TRBD1. The CDR3 length is 14 residues. Per the germline V gene, CDR1 is SQVTM and CDR2 is ANQGSEA. Losses at the gene ends were 2 bases for V and 5 bases for J; bases not matched to a gene: 7. The CDR3 loop reads CSVEKGTGNDEQYF. CDR3 sequence (DNA): TGCAGCGTTGAAAAGGGGACAGGGAACGACGAGCAGTACTTC.